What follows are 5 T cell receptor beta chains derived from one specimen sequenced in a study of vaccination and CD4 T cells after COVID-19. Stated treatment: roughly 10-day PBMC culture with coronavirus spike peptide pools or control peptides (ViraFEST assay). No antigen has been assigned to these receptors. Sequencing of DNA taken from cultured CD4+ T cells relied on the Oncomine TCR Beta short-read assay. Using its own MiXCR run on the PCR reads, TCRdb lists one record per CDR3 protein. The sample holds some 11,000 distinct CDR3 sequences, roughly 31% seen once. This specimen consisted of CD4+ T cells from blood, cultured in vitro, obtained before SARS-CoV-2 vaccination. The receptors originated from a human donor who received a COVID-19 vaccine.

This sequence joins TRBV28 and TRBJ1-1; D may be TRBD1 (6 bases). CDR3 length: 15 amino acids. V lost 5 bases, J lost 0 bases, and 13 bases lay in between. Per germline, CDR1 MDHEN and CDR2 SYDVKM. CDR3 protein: CASSVGGALNTEAFF. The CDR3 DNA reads TGTGCCAGCAGTGTTGGGGGGGCCTTGAACACTGAAGCTTTCTTT.

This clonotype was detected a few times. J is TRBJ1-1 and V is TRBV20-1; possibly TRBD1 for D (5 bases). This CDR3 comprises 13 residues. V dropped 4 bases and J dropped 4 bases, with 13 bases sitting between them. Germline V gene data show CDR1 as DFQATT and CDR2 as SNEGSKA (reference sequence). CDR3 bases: TGCAGTGCTACTCGGCGGGGGATCACTGAAGCTTTCTTT. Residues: CSATRRGITEAFF.

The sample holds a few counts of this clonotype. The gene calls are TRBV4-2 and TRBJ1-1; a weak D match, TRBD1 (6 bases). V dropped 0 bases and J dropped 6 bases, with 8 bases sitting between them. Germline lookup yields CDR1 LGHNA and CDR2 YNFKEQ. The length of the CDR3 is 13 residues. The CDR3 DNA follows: TGTGCCAGCAGCCAAGATACAGGGTCTGAAGCTTTCTTT. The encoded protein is CASSQDTGSEAFF.

The CDR3 here is CASREGQVNTEAFF. The CDR3, as DNA: TGTGCCAGCAGGGAGGGACAGGTGAACACTGAAGCTTTCTTT. This rearrangement joins TRBV6-1 to TRBJ1-1; 8 bases match TRBD1. This CDR3 spans 14 amino acids. Germline CDR1 and CDR2: MNHNS and SASEGT. The trim removed 6 bases at V and 0 bases at J, leaving 3 bases unmatched.

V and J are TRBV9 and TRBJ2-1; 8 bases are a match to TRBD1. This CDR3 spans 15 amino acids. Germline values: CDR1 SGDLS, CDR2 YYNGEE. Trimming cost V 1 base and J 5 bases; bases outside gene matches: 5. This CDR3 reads CASSVPDRANNEQFF. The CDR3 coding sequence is TGTGCCAGCAGCGTACCGGACAGGGCTAACAATGAGCAGTTCTTC.